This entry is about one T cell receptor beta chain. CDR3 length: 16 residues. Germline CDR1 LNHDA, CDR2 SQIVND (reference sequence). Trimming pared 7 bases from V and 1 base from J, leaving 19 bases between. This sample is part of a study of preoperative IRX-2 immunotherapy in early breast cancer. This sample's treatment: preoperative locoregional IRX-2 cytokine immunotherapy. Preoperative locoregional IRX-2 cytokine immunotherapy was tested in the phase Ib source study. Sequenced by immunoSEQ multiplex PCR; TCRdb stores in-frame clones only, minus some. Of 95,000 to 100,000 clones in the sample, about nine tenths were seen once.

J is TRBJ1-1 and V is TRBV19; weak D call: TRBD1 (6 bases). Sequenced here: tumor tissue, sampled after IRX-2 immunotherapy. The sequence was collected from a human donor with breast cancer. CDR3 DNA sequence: TGTGCCAGTACCCCGTCCGGGACACCCAAGAACACTGAAGCTTTCTTT. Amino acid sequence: CASTPSGTPKNTEAFF.